Listed below are T cell receptor beta chains from one sample, sequenced in a study of PD-1 blockade in classical Hodgkin lymphoma. The protocol was immunoSEQ multiplex PCR, while the TCRdb copy is restricted to in-frame clones and leaves out a portion. The repertoire holds fewer than 40,000 clones, with roughly four fifths as singletons. Sequences were derived from CD4+ T cells from blood, sampled before the fourth cycle of nivolumab. All receptors come from a human donor with classical Hodgkin lymphoma. The CDR3 runs from the conserved cysteine through the conserved F or W. Each record gives: J gene, D gene, V gene, clone size, CDR3 DNA, CDR3 protein. A D gene is named only where the DNA matches it firmly. Part of the rows lack a size; the others show once, few, many or a class for expanded clones.

>TRBJ2-7|NA|TRBV6-1|NA
TGTGCCAGCAGTGAATTGTTCAGCTCCTACGAGCAGTACTTC
CASSELFSSYEQYF
>TRBJ1-3|NA|TRBV2|NA
TGTGCCAGCATCTCGTTACAGGTCAGCTCTGGAAACACCATATATTTT
CASISLQVSSGNTIYF
>TRBJ2-3|NA|TRBV7-8|NA
TGTGCCAGCGGGAACCGGGGGACCGGCACAGATACGCAGTATTTT
CASGNRGTGTDTQYF
>TRBJ1-3|NA|TRBV19|NA
TGTGCCAGTAGTATTAGGGCACTCTCTGGAAACACCATATATTTT
CASSIRALSGNTIYF
>TRBJ2-5|TRBD2|TRBV18|NA
TGTGCCAGCTCACGGACTAGCGGTACACAAGAGACCCAGTACTTC
CASSRTSGTQETQYF
>TRBJ2-7|TRBD2|TRBV7-3|few
TGTGCCAGCAGCCAGAGCGGGGTATCCTACGAGCAGTACTTC
CASSQSGVSYEQYF
>TRBJ2-1|NA|TRBV7-9|NA
TGTGCCAGCAGCCCCGGCGGATGGGGCCACTCATACAATGAGCAGTTCTTC
CASSPGGWGHSYNEQFF
>TRBJ1-5|TRBD1|TRBV2|once
TGTGCCAGCAGTGGGACAGGGGGAGGCAATCAGCCCCAGCATTTT
CASSGTGGGNQPQHF
>TRBJ1-2|NA|TRBV11-3|NA
TGTGCCAGCAGCCAGACGGACTATGGCTACACCTTC
CASSQTDYGYTF
>TRBJ1-2|NA|TRBV28|few
TGTGCCAGCAGTTTTTGGGGCTATGGCTACACCTTC
CASSFWGYGYTF
>TRBJ2-5|NA|TRBV7-2|NA
TGTGCCAGCAGTCCGCCGGGACAAGCCTCTCAAGAGACCCAGTACTTC
CASSPPGQASQETQYF
>TRBJ1-3|NA|TRBV4-3|few
TGCGCCAGCAGCCAAGGAGCCGGGACTGGGGTCAACACCATATATTTT
CASSQGAGTGVNTIYF
>TRBJ2-1|NA|TRBV4-2|few
TGTGCCAGCAACCAAGGGGGGGCGGTCAATGAGCAGTTCTTC
CASNQGGAVNEQFF
>TRBJ1-5|NA|TRBV28|NA
TGTGCCAGCAGTTCGCGTGATAGCAATCAGCCCCAGCATTTT
CASSSRDSNQPQHF
>TRBJ1-1|TRBD1|TRBV7-9|NA
TGTGCCAGCAGCCCCTCGACAGGGGGAGCAGCTTTCTTT
CASSPSTGGAAFF
>TRBJ2-7|NA|TRBV6-5|NA
TGTGCCAGCAGTTACCAAGTAGACAGTTCCTACGAGCAGTACTTC
CASSYQVDSSYEQYF
>TRBJ2-5|NA|TRBV7-3|NA
TGTGCCAGCAGCCTTAACGGGGGCAGGCAAGAGACCCAGTACTTC
CASSLNGGRQETQYF
>TRBJ2-3|NA|TRBV10-3|NA
TGTGCCACCGGACCGGGCCGGTGGACAGATACGCAGTATTTT
CATGPGRWTDTQYF
>TRBJ1-5|NA|TRBV7-2|NA
TGTGCCAGCAGCTTAGGAGCTAATCAGCCCCAGCATTTT
CASSLGANQPQHF
>TRBJ1-2|NA|TRBV5-4|NA
TGTGCCAGCAGCCAAGATTCGGGCGGAGGAACCTATGGCTACACCTTC
CASSQDSGGGTYGYTF
>TRBJ2-5|NA|TRBV27|once
TGTGCCAGCAGTTTCTGGCCGATGGGGGCTCAAGAGACCCAGTACTTC
CASSFWPMGAQETQYF
>TRBJ1-2|TRBD1|TRBV28|NA
TGTGCCAGCAGTGGGGACAGGGGGAGGTATGGCTACACCTTC
CASSGDRGRYGYTF
>TRBJ2-5|NA|TRBV7-2|NA
TGTGCCAGCAGCTTATCGGCCCCAGGGGCCGGGGAGACCCAGTACTTC
CASSLSAPGAGETQYF
>TRBJ2-5|TRBD1|TRBV5-1|NA
TGCGCCAGCAGCTTGGTCGGGGGGACAGGGGGCGCGGAGACCCAGTACTTC
CASSLVGGTGGAETQYF
>TRBJ1-1|TRBD1|TRBV5-4|NA
TGTGCCAGCAGCTGGGACAGCCCCCAGAACACTGAAGCTTTCTTT
CASSWDSPQNTEAFF
>TRBJ2-3|NA|TRBV30|NA
TGTGCCTTGACTACCGGGGCAGATACGCAGTATTTT
CALTTGADTQYF
>TRBJ1-1|NA|TRBV5-1|NA
TGCGCCAGCAGCCCCCTGGGAAGCCGCGGCACTGAAGCTTTCTTT
CASSPLGSRGTEAFF
>TRBJ2-1|NA|TRBV13|NA
TGTGCCAGCAGCTTAACTCGCTCGAATGAGCAGTTCTTC
CASSLTRSNEQFF
>TRBJ1-4|TRBD1|TRBV9|NA
TGTGCCAGCAGCGTTTCGGACAGGGGTAATGAAAAACTGTTTTTT
CASSVSDRGNEKLFF
>TRBJ1-1|NA|TRBV6-5|once
TGTGCCAGCAGTTTACTCAATCCAGGGGACACTGAAGCTTTCTTT
CASSLLNPGDTEAFF
>TRBJ1-2|TRBD1|TRBV28|NA
TGTGCCAGCAGTCCCTTTATCGACAGGGGAAGGAACTATGGCTACACCTTC
CASSPFIDRGRNYGYTF
>TRBJ1-5|NA|TRBV12-5|NA
TGTGCTAGTGGTTTGGGAGCAGGACATAGCAATCAGCCCCAGCATTTT
CASGLGAGHSNQPQHF
>TRBJ1-6|NA|TRBV28|NA
TGTGCCAGCTCTACAGGTACTAATTCACCCCTCCACTTT
CASSTGTNSPLHF
>TRBJ1-1|NA|TRBV4-2|once
TGTGCCAGCAGCCATGACCCAGGTCCGAACACTGAAGCTTTCTTT
CASSHDPGPNTEAFF
>TRBJ1-1|NA|TRBV9|NA
TGTGCCAGCAGCCTGGAAGGCGGTAACACTGAAGCTTTCTTT
CASSLEGGNTEAFF
>TRBJ1-4|TRBD1|TRBV10-3|NA
TGTGCCATCAGTGAGCAGACAGGGGCTGGAACTAATGAAAAACTGTTTTTT
CAISEQTGAGTNEKLFF
>TRBJ2-1|NA|TRBV2|NA
TGTGCCAGCAGTCCCAGGACCCGTGCTGGGGATGAGCAGTTCTTC
CASSPRTRAGDEQFF
>TRBJ1-2|NA|TRBV4-2|few
TGTGCCAGCAGCCAAGATTACCGCCGCTTC
CASSQDYRRF
>TRBJ2-7|NA|TRBV18|NA
TGTGCCAGCTCACCATCTAGTGGGGAGCAGTACTTC
CASSPSSGEQYF
>TRBJ2-2|NA|TRBV9|NA
TGTGCCAGCAGCGTAGGTGGCACCGGGGAGCTGTTTTTT
CASSVGGTGELFF
>TRBJ1-2|NA|TRBV28|NA
TGTGCCAGCAGTTCCAGGGATGGCTACACCTTC
CASSSRDGYTF
>TRBJ2-1|TRBD2|TRBV5-6|NA
TGTGCCAGCAGCTTGGGATTAGCGGGGGGTTCTGGGCAGTTCTTC
CASSLGLAGGSGQFF
>TRBJ2-7|NA|TRBV2|NA
TGTGCCAGCAGTGAAATCGCACGGGGGGCGGGCGAGCAGTACTTC
CASSEIARGAGEQYF